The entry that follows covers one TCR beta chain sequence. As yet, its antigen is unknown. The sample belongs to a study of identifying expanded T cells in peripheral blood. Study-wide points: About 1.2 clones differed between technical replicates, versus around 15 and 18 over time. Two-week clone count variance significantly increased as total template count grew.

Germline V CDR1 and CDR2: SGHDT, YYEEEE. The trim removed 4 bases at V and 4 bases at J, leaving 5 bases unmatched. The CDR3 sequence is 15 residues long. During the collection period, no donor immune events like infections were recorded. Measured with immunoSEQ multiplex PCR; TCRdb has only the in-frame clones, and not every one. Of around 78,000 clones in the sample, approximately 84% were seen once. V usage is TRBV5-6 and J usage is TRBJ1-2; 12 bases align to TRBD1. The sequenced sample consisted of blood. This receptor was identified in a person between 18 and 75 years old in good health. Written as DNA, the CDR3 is TGTGCCAGCAGCCTGGGGGACAGGGGGCTCTATGGCTACACCTTC. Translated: CASSLGDRGLYGYTF. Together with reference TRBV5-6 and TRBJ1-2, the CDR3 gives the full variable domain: DAGVTQSPTHLIKTRGQQVTLRCSPKSGHDTVSWYQQALGQGPQFIFQYYEEEERQRGNFPDRFSGHQFPNYSSELNVNALLLGDSALYLCASSLGDRGLYGYTFGSGTRLTVV.